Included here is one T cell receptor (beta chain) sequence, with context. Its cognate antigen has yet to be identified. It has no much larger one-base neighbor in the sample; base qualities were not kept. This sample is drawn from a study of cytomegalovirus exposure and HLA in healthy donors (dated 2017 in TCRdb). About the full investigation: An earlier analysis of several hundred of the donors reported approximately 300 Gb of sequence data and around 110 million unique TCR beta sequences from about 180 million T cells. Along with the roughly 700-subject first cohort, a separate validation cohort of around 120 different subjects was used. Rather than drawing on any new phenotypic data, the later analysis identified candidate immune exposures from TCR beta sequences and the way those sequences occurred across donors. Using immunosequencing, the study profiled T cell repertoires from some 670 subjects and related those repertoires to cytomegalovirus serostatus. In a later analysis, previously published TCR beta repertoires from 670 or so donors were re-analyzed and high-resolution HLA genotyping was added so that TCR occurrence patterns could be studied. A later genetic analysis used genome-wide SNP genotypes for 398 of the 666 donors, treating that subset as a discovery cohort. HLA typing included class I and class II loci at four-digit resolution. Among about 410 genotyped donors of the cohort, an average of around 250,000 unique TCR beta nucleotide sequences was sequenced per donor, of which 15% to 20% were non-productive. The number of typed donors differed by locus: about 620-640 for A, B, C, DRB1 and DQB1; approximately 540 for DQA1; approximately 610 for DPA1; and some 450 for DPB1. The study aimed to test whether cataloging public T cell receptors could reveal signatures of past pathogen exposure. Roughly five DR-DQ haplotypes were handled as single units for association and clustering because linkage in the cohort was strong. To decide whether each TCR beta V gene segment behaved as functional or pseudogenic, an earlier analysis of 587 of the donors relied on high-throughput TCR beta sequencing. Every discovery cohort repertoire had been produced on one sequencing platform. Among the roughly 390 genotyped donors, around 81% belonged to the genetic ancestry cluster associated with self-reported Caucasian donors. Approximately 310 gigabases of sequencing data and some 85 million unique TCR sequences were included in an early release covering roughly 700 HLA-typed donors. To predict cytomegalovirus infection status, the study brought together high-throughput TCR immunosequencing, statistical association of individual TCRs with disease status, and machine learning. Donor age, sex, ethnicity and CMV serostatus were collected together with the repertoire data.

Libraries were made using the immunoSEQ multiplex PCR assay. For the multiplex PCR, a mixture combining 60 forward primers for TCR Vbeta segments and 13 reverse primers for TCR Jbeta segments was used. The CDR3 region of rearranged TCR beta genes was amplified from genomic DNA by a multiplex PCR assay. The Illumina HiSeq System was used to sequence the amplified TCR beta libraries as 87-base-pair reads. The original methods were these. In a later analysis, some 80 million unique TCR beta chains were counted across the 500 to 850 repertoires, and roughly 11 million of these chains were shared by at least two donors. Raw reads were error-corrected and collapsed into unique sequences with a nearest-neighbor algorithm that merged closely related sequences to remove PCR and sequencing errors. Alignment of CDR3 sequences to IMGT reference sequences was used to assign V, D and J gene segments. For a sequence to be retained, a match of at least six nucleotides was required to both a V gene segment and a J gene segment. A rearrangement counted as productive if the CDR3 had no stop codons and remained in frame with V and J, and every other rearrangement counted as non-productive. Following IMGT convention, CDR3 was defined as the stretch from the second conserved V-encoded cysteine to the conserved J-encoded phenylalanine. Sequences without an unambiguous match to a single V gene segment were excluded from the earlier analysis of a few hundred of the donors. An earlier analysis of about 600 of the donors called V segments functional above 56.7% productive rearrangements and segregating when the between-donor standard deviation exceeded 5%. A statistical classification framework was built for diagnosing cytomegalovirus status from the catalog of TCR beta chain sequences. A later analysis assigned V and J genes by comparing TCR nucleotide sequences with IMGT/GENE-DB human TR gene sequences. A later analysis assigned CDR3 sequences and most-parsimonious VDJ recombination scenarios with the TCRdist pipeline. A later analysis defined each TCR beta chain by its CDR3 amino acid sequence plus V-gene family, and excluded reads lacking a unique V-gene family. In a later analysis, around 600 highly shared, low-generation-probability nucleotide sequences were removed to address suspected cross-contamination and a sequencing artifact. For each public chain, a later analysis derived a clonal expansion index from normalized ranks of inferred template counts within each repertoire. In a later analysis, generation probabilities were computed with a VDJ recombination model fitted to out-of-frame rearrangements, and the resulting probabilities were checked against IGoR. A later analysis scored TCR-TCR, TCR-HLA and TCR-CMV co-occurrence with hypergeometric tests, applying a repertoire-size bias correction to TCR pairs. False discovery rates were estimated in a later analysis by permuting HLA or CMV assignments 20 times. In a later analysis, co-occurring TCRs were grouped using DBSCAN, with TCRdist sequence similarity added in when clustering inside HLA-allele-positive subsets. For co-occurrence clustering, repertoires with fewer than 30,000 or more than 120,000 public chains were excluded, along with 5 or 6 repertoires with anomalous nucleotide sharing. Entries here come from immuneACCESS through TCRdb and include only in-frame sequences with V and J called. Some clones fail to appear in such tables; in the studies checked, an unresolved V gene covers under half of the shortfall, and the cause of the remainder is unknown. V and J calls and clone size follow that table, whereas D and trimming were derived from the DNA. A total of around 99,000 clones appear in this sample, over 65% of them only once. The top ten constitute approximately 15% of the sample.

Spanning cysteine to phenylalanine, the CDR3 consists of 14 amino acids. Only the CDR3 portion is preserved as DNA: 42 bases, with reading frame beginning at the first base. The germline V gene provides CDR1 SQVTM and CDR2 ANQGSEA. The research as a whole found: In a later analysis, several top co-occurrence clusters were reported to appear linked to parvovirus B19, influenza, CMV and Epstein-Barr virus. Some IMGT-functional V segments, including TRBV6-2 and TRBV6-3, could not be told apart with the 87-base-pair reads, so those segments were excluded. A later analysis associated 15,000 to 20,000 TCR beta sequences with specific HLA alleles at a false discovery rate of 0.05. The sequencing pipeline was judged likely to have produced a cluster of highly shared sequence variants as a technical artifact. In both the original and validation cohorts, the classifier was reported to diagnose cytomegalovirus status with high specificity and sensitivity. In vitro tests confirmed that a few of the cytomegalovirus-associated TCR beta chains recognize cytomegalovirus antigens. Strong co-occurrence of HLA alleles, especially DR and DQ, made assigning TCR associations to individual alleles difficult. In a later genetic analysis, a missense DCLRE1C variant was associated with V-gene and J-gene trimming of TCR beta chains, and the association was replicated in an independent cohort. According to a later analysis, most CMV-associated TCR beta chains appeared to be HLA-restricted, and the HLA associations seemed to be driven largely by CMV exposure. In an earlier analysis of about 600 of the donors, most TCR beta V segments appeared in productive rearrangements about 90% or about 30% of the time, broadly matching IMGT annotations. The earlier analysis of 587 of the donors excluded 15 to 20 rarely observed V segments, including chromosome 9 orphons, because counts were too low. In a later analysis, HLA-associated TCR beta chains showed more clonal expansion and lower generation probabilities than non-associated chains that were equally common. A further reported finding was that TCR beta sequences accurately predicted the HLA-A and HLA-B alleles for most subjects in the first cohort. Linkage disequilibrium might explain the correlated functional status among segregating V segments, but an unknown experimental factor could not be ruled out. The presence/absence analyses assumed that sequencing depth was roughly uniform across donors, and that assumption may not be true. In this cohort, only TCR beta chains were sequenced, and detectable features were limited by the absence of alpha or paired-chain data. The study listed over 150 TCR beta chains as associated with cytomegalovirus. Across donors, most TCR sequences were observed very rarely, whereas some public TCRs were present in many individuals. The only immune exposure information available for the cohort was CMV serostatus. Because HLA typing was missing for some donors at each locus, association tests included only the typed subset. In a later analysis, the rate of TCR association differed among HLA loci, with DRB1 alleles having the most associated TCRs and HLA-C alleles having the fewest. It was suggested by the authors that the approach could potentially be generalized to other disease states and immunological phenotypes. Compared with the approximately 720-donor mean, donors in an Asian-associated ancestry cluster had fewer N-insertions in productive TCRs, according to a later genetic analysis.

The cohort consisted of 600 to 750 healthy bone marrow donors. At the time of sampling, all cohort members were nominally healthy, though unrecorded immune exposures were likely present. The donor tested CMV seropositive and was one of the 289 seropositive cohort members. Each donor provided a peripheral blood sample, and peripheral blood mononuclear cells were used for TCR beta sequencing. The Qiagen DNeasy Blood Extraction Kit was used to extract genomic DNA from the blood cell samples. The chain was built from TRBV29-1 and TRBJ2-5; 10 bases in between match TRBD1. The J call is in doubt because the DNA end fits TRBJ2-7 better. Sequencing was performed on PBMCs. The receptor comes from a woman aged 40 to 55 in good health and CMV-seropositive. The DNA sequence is TGCAGCGCCTATGGACAGGGGGAAGGGTACGAGCAGTACTTC. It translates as CSAYGQGEGYEQYF.